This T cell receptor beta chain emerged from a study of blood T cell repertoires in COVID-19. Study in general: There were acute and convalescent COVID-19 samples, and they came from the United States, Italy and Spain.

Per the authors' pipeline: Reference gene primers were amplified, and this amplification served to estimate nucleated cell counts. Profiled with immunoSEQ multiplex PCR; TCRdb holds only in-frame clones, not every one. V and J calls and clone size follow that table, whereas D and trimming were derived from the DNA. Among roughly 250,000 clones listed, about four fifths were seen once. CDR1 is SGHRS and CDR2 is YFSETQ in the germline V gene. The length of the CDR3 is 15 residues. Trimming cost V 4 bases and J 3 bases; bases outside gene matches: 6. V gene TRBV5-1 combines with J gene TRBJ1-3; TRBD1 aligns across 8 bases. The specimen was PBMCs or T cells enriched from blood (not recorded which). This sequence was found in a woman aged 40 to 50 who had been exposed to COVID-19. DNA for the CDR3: TGCGCCAGCAGCACTGCTACAGGGGGTGGAAACACCATATATTTT. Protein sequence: CASSTATGGGNTIYF.